This T cell receptor (beta chain) emerged from a study of blood T cell repertoires in COVID-19. Study-level background: T cells, B-cell-depleted T cells, or PBMCs provided the cDNA or gDNA that served as material.

This clone was detected only a few times. The germline V and J ends were trimmed by 8 bases and 4 bases, with 9 bases remaining between them. From germline, CDR1 is MNHEY and CDR2 SMNVEV (reference sequence). The CDR3 runs to 12 residues. Sequencing was performed with immunoSEQ multiplex PCR; in TCRdb, only in-frame clones are kept and a portion is missing. The sample has fewer than 200,000 clones, around 67% seen once. What was sequenced was peripheral blood. The source is a woman aged 80 or older with acute or convalescent COVID-19. The gene calls are TRBV27 and TRBJ1-5, with no clear D. The CDR3 protein is CASRARNQPQHF. The CDR3, as DNA: TGTGCCAGCCGCGCCCGAAATCAGCCCCAGCATTTT.